The text below deals with one T cell receptor (beta chain). Its target is not known. The CDR3 totals 12 residues. The germline V gene encodes CDR1 SQVTM and CDR2 ANQGSEA. V lost 0 bases to trimming and J lost 5 bases, with 6 bases between them. This specimen comes from a study of cytotoxic CD8 clonotypes in ibrutinib-treated CLL. Study-wide background: After a median approximately 12 months on treatment (6 to 36), response samples were drawn.

Points from the study as a whole: Elevated clonality accompanied ibrutinib response, with a return toward baseline values at progression.

The data were produced by immunoSEQ multiplex PCR, yet TCRdb's version contains in-frame clones alone and is incomplete. The repertoire holds 330,000 or so clones, 67% seen once, with around 6.6% in the top ten. Sequencing was performed on PBMCs, taken after 36 months of ibrutinib treatment. This sequence joins TRBV29-1 and TRBJ2-3; D gene uncertain. This receptor was obtained from a human donor with chronic lymphocytic leukemia. CDR3 sequence (DNA): TGCAGCGTTGAAGATACGAAAGATACGCAGTATTTT. Its translation: CSVEDTKDTQYF.